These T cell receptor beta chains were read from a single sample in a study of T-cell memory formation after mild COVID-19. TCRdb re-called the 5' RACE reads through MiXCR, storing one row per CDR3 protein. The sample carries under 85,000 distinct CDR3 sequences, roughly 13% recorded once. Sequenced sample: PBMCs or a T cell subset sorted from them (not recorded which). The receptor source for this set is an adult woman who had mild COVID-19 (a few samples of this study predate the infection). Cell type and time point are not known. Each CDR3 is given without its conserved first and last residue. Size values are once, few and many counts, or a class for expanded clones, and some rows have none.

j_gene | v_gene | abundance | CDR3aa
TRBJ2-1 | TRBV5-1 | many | ASSLGSLPNEQF
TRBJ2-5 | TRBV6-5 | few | ASSYDRQYQETQY
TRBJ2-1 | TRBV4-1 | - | ASTHSRGAYNEQF
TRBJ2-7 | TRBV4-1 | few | ASSQENSGTYEQY
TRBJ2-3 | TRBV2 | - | ASSSGLAGVVDTQY
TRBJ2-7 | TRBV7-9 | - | ASSLAPGQGYEQY
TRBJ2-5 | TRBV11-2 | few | ASSLDDGKETQY
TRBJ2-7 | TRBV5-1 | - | ASSPWGDSLDEQY
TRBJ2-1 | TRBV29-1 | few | SVEDLQEPPGYNEQF
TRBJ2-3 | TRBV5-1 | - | ASSFDRVSTDTQY
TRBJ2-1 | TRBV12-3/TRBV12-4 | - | ATSSPELGGGSSYNEQF
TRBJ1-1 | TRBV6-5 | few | ASSYSSQGGENTEAF
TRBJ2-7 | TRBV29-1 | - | SVEGELAGGSYEQY
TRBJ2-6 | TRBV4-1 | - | ASSHPGRSSGANVLT
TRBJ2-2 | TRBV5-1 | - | ASSPGSGLTGELF
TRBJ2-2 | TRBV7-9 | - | ASSLVLSARAGELF
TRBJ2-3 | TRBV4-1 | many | ASRDPNSDTQY
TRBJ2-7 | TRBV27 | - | ASRVGPLGEQY
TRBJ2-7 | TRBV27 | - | ACASGMWAYEQY
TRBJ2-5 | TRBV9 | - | ASSIFGGQETQY
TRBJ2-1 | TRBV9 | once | ASSPWDLQDEQF
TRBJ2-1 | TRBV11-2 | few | ASSLGLGGLADYEQF
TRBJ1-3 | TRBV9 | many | ASSPPPDTDSGNTIY
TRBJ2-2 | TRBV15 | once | ATSAGPNTGELF
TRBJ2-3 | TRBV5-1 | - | ASSLDAGGVQY